This is a list of T cell receptor beta chains from one sample in a study of blood T cell repertoires in COVID-19. TCRdb keeps only in-frame clones here, not all; method: immunoSEQ multiplex PCR. The sample carries 95,000 to 120,000 clones, over 75% recorded once. The sequencing sample was made of peripheral blood. Source of these receptors: a human donor in a cohort sampled during active COVID-19. The CDR3 runs from the conserved cysteine through the conserved F or W. A D gene is named only where the DNA matches it firmly. For some rows the clone size is stated as once, few or many, or as a class when expanded; others skip it.

CDR3 length	D gene	V gene	J gene	clone size	CDR3 protein	CDR3 DNA
18	TRBD2	TRBV7-6	TRBJ2-1	-	CASSSGGLAGGPYNEQFF	TGTGCCAGCAGCTCCGGGGGGCTAGCGGGAGGACCCTACAATGAGCAGTTCTTC
14	TRBD2	TRBV3-1/TRBV3-2	TRBJ2-3	-	CASSQSGGLDTQYF	TGTGCCAGCAGCCAAAGCGGGGGGTTGGATACGCAGTATTTT
14	-	TRBV7-2	TRBJ1-5	-	CASSTGTPNQPQHF	TGTGCCAGCAGCACCGGGACACCCAATCAGCCCCAGCATTTT
15	TRBD2	TRBV5-1	TRBJ2-1	-	CASSPGLAGAEAQFF	TGCGCCAGCAGCCCTGGACTAGCGGGCGCCGAGGCGCAGTTCTTC
15	-	TRBV28	TRBJ1-5	-	CASSYGGLSNQPQHF	TGTGCCAGCAGTTACGGAGGGTTGAGCAATCAGCCCCAGCATTTT
15	TRBD1	TRBV5-6	TRBJ2-5	-	CASSIPTGGRETQYF	TGTGCCAGCAGCATACCGACAGGGGGCCGGGAGACCCAGTACTTC
16	-	TRBV29-1	TRBJ2-1	-	CSVEGWTASSYNEQFF	TGCAGCGTTGAAGGGTGGACAGCTAGCTCCTACAATGAGCAGTTCTTC
15	-	TRBV6-5	TRBJ2-6	-	CAVGRGTSGANVLTF	TGTGCCGTAGGGCGGGGTACCTCTGGGGCCAACGTCCTGACTTTC
14	TRBD1	TRBV28	TRBJ1-2	-	CASSLWTGGYGYTF	TGTGCCAGCAGTCTTTGGACAGGAGGGTATGGCTACACCTTC
14	-	TRBV27	TRBJ1-1	once	CASSPQGPYTEAFF	TGTGCCAGCAGTCCCCAGGGTCCCTACACTGAAGCTTTCTTT
14	-	TRBV7-2	TRBJ1-2	-	CASSLRWQAYGYTF	TGTGCCAGCAGCTTAAGGTGGCAGGCCTATGGCTACACCTTC
12	-	TRBV6-5	TRBJ2-7	once	CASRISVYEQYF	TGTGCCAGCAGGATTAGCGTCTACGAGCAGTACTTC
13	-	TRBV28	TRBJ1-1	-	CASSSRTASEAFF	TGTGCCAGCAGTTCCCGGACAGCCTCTGAAGCTTTCTTT
11	-	TRBV20-1	TRBJ1-3	-	CSARVENTIYF	TGCAGTGCTAGAGTAGAAAACACCATATATTTT
14	TRBD1	TRBV5-1	TRBJ2-7	-	CASSRGQGNYEQYF	TGCGCCAGCAGCCGGGGACAGGGCAATTACGAGCAGTACTTC
15	-	TRBV4-2	TRBJ1-6	-	CASSQDRGSNSPLHF	TGTGCCAGCAGCCAAGACAGGGGTTCGAATTCACCCCTCCACTTT
13	-	TRBV4-2	TRBJ2-1	-	CASSQAEGDEQFF	TGTGCCAGCAGCCAAGCGGAAGGGGATGAGCAGTTCTTC
12	-	TRBV7-9	TRBJ1-1	-	CASSPGVSEAFF	TGTGCCAGCAGCCCAGGGGTCTCTGAAGCTTTCTTT
14	-	TRBV5-4	TRBJ1-5	few	CASSFRGSNQPQHF	TGTGCCAGCAGCTTCCGGGGGTCAAATCAGCCCCAGCATTTT
14	-	TRBV5-5	TRBJ1-2	-	CASSNGQGTNGYTF	TGTGCCAGCAGCAACGGCCAGGGAACGAATGGCTACACCTTC
13	TRBD2	TRBV19	TRBJ2-5	-	CASSIAREGTQYF	TGTGCCAGTAGTATAGCCAGGGAGGGGACCCAGTACTTC
16	TRBD2	TRBV7-3	TRBJ2-2	few	CASSLHPSGNTGELFF	TGTGCCAGCAGCTTACATCCTAGCGGGAACACCGGGGAGCTGTTTTTT
14	-	TRBV11-2	TRBJ1-1	once	CASSVQGGGTEAFF	TGTGCCAGCAGTGTTCAGGGCGGGGGCACTGAAGCTTTCTTT
19	TRBD2	TRBV7-9	TRBJ2-7	-	CASSPPGQQTSGDSYEQYF	TGTGCCAGCAGCCCACCGGGACAGCAGACTAGCGGGGACTCCTACGAGCAGTACTTC
17	TRBD2	TRBV7-9	TRBJ2-3	-	CASSTRGSGASTDTQYF	TGTGCCAGCAGCACCCGAGGTAGCGGGGCTAGCACAGATACGCAGTATTTT
14	TRBD2	TRBV5-1	TRBJ2-5	once	CASSIAGVQETQYF	TGCGCCAGCAGCATAGCGGGGGTGCAAGAGACCCAGTACTTC
16	TRBD2	TRBV14	TRBJ2-5	-	CASSQGRSGSWETQYF	TGTGCCAGCAGCCAAGGGCGAAGCGGGAGTTGGGAGACCCAGTACTTC
14	-	TRBV14	TRBJ2-2	-	CAKIRGAPTGELFF	TGTGCCAAAATCCGGGGGGCGCCCACCGGGGAGCTGTTTTTT
16	TRBD1	TRBV2	TRBJ2-1	-	CASRRLDRGGINEQFF	TGTGCCAGCAGAAGACTTGACAGGGGGGGGATCAATGAGCAGTTCTTC